This T cell receptor (beta chain) derives from a study of early T cells in non-severe SARS-CoV-2 infection. In the study overall: Unsorted whole-blood RNA was sequenced in bulk, leaving chains unpaired. General study findings and limits: Lookups in VDJdb leaned toward anti-spike CD8 responses and missed private and CD4 specificities.

Germline loops: CDR1 SGHNT, CDR2 YYREEE (reference sequence). V lost 3 bases and J 2 bases, leaving 14 bases between the germline ends. CDR3 length equals 15 residues. This clonotype occurred a few times. Its antigen is as yet unknown. cDNA molecules, individually, were tagged with unique molecular identifiers. A single record per CDR3 protein comes from TCRdb applying MiXCR to the 5' RACE reads. This sample has roughly 86,000 distinct CDR3 sequences, with roughly 14% found just once. The clonotype comes from an adult who was a healthcare worker with PCR-confirmed SARS-CoV-2 infection or an uninfected control (not recorded which). The chain couples TRBV5-4 to TRBJ1-1; D call uncertain. Sequenced: whole blood. The CDR3 here is CASSYGRPSNTEAFF. Written as DNA, the CDR3 is TGTGCCAGCAGCTACGGCCGGCCCTCCAACACTGAAGCTTTCTTT.